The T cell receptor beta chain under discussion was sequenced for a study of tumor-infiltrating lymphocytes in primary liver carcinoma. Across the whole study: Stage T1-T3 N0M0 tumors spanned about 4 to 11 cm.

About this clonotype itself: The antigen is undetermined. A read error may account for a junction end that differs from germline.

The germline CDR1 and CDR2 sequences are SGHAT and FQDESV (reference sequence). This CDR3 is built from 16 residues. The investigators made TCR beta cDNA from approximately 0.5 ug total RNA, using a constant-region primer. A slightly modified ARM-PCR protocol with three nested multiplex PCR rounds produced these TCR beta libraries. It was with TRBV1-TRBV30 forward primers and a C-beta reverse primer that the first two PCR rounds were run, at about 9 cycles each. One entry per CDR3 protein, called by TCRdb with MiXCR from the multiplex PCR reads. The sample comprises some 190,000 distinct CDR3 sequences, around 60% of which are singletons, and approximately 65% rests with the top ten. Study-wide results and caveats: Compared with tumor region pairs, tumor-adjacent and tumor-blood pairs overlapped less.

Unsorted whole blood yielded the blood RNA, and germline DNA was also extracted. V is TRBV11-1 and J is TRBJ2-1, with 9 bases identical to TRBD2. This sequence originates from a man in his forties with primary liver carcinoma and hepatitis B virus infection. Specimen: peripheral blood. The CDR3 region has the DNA TGTACCAGCAGCCTAACTAGCGGGTTCTCCTACAATGAGCAGTTCTTC. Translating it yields CTSSLTSGFSYNEQFF. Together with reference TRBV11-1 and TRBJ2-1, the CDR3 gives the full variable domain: EAEVAQSPRYKITEKSQAVAFWCDPISGHATLYWYRQILGQGPELLVQFQDESVVDDSQLPKDRFSAERLKGVDSTLKIQPAELGDSAMYLCTSSLTSGFSYNEQFFGPGTRLTVL.